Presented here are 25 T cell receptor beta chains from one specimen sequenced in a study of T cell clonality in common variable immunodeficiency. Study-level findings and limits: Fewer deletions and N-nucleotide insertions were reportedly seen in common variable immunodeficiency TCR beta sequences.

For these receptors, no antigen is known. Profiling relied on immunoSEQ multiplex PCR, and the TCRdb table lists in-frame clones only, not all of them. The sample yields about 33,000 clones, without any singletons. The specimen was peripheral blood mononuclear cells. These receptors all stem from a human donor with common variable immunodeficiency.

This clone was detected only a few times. The CDR3 here is CASSSADTQYF. The sequenced CDR3 bases are TGTGCCAGCAGCTCCGCAGATACG. The chain couples TRBV7-9 to TRBJ2-3; D not certain. The read ends 3 residues shy of where the CDR3 ends; the end is completed using the germline J gene. The germline V and J ends were trimmed by 4 bases and 4 bases, with 3 bases remaining between them. Germline lookup yields CDR1 SEHNR and CDR2 FQNEAQ (reference sequence). CDR3 length: 11 residues.

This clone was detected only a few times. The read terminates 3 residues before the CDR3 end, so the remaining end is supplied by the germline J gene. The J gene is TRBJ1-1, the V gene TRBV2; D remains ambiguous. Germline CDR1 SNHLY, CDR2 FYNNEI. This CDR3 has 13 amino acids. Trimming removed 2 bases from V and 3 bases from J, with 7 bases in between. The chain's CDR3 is CASSERLDTEAFF. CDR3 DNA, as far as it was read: TGTGCCAGCAGTGAACGTTTAGACACTGAA.

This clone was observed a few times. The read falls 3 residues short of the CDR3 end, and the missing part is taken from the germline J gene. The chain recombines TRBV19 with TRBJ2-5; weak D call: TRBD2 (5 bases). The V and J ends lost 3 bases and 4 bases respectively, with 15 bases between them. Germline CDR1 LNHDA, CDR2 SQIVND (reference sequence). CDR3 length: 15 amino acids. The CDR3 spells CASSIAVAGPETQYF. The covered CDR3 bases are TGTGCCAGTAGTATCGCCGTCGCGGGTCCAGAGACC.

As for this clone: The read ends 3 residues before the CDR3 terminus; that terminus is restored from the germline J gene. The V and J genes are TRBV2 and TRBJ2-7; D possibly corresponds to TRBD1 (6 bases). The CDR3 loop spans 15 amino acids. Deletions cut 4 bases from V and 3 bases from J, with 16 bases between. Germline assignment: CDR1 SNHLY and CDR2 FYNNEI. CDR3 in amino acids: CASSGGRLAIYEQYF. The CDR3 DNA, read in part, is TGTGCCAGCAGTGGGGGGCGTCTGGCCATCTACGAG. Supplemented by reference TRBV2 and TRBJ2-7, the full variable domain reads EPEVTQTPSHQVTQMGQEVILRCVPISNHLYFYWYRQILGQKVEFLVSFYNNEISEKSEIFDDQFSVERPDGSNFTLKIRSTKLEDSAMYFCASSGGRLAIYEQYFGPGTRLTVT.

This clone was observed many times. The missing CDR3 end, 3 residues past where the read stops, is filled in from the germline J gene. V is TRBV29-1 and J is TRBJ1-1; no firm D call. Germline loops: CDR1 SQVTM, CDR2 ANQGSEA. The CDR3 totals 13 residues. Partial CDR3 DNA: TGCAGCGTTGAAGATCGGGGTCTACAAGGA. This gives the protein CSVEDRGLQG. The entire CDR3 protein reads CSVEDRGLQGAFF.

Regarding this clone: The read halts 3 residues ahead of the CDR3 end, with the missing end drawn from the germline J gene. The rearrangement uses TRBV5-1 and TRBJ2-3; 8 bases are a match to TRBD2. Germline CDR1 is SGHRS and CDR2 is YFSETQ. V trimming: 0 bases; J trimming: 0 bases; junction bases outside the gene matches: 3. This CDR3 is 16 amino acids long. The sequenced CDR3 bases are TGCGCCAGCAGCTTGGATAGCGGGGATAGCACAGATACG. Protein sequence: CASSLDSGDSTDT. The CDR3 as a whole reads CASSLDSGDSTDTQYF. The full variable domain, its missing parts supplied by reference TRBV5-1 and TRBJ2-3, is KAGVTQTPRYLIKTRGQQVTLSCSPISGHRSVSWYQQTPGQGLQFLFEYFSETQRNKGNFPGRFSGRQFSNSRSEMNVSTLELGDSALYLCASSLDSGDSTDTQYFGPGTRLTVL.

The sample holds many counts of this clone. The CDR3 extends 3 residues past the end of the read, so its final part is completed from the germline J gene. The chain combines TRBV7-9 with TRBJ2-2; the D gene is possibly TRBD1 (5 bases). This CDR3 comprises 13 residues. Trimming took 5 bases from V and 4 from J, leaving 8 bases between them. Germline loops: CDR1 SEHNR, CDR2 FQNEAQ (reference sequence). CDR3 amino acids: CASSVQGTGELFF. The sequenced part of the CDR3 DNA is TGTGCCAGCAGCGTCCAGGGCACCGGGGAG.

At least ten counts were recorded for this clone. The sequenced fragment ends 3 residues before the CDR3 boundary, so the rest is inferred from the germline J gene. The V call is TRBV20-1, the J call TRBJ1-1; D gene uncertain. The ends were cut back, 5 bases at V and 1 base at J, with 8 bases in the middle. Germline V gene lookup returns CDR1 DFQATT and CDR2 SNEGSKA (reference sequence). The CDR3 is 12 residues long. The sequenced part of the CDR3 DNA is TGCAGTGCTCCGGAGGGGAACACTGAA. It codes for CSAPEGNTE. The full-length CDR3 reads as CSAPEGNTEAFF.

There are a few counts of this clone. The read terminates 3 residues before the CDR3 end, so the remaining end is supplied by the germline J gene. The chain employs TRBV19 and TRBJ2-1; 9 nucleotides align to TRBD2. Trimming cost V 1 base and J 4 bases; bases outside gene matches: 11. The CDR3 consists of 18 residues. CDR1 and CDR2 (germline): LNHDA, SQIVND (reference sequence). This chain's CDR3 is CASSIGPRGGAGYNEQFF. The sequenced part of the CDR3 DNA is TGTGCCAGTAGTATAGGCCCCCGCGGGGGGGCAGGGTACAATGAG.

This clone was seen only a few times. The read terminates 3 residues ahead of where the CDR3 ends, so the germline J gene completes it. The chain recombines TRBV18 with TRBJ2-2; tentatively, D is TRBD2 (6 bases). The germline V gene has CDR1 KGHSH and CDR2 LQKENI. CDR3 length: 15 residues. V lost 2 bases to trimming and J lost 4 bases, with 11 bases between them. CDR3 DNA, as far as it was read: TGTGCCAGCTCACCAGGGGGGATCGGCACCGGGGAG. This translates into CASSPGGIGTGE. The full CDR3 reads CASSPGGIGTGELFF. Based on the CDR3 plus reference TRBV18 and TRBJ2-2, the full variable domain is NAGVMQNPRHLVRRRGQEARLRCSPMKGHSHVYWYRQLPEEGLKFMVYLQKENIIDESGMPKERFSAEFPKEGPSILRIQQVVRGDSAAYFCASSPGGIGTGELFFGEGSRLTVL.

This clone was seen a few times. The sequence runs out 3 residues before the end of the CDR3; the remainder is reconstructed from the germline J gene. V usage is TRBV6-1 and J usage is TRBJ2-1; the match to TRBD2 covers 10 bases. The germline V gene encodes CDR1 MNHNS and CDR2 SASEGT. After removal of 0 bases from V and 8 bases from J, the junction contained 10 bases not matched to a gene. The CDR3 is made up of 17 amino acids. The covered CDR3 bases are TGTGCCAGCAGTGAAGCTGGCGCTAGCGGGGGAGTAGATGAG. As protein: CASSEAGASGGVDE. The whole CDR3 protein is CASSEAGASGGVDEQFF.

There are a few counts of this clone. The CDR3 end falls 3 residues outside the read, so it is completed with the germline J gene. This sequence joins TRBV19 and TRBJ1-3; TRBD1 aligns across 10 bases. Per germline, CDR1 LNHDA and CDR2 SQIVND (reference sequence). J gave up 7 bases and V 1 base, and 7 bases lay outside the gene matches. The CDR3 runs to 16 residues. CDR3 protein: CASSIGRRDRGNTIYF. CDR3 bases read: TGTGCCAGTAGTATAGGGAGGAGGGACAGGGGTAACACC.

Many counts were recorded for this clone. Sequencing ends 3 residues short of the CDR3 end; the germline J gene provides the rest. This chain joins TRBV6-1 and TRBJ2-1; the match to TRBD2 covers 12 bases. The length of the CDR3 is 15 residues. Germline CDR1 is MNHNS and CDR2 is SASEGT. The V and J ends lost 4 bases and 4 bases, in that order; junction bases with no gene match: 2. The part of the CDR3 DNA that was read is TGTGCCAGCAGTGGGACTAGCGGGGCTTACAATGAG. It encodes CASSGTSGAYNE. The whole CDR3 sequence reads CASSGTSGAYNEQFF.

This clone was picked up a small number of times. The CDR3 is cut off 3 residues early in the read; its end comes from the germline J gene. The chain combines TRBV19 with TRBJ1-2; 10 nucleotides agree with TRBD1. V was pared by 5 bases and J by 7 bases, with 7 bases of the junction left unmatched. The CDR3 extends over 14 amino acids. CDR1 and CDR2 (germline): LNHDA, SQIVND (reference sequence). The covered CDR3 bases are TGTGCCAGTAGTTACGACAGGGGGCATGGTGGC. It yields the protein CASSYDRGHGG. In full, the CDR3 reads CASSYDRGHGGYTF. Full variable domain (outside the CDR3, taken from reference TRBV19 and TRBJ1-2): DGGITQSPKYLFRKEGQNVTLSCEQNLNHDAMYWYRQDPGQGLRLIYYSQIVNDFQKGDIAEGYSVSREKKESFPLTVTSAQKNPTAFYLCASSYDRGHGGYTFGSGTRLTVV.

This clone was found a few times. Partial CDR3 DNA: TGTGCCAGCAGCTTAGGTGGACAGGGGGGTGAAAAA. Its translation: CASSLGGQGGEK. The complete CDR3 reads CASSLGGQGGEKLFF. The chain couples TRBV7-6 to TRBJ1-4; 10 bases are a match to TRBD1. The CDR3 end lies 3 residues beyond the end of the read and is filled in from the germline J gene. V was clipped by 1 base and J by 7 bases; unmatched bases: 3. Germline V gene sequence: CDR1 SGHVS, CDR2 FNYEAQ. This CDR3 contains 15 residues.

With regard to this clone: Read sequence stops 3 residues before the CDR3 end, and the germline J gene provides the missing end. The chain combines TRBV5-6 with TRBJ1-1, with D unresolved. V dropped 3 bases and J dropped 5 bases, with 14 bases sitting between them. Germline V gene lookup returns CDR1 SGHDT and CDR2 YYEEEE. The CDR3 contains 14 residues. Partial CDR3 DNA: TGTGCCAGCAGCTCGGGAAGCGGGTGGACTGAA. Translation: CASSSGSGWTE. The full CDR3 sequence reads CASSSGSGWTEAFF.

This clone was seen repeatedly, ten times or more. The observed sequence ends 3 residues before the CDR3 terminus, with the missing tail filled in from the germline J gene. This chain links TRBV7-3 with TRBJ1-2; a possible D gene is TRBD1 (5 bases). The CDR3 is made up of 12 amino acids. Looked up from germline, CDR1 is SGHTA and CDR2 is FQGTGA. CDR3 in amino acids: CASRDPGFGYTF. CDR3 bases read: TGTGCCAGCAGGGATCCAGGGTTCGGC.

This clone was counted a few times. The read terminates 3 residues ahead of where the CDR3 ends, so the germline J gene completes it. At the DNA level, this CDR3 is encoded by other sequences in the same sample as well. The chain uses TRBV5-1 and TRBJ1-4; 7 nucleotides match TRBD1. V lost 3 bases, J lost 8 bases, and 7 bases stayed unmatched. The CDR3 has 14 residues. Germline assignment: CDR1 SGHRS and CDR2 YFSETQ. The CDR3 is CASSSGTAGEKLFF. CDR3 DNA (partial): TGCGCCAGCAGCTCCGGGACAGCCGGGGAAAAA.

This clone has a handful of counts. The covered CDR3 bases are TGTGCCAGCAGCGCGACGGGGGGGAGCACAGATACG. Its translation: CASSATGGSTDT. In full, the CDR3 reads CASSATGGSTDTQYF. The chain is built from TRBV11-3 and TRBJ2-3; TRBD2 matches 8 bases. The read ends 3 residues before the CDR3 terminus; that terminus is restored from the germline J gene. CDR1 and CDR2 from the germline V gene are SGHNT and YENEEA. V shed 5 bases, J shed 0 bases, and the junction held 4 bases outside the gene matches. This CDR3 has 15 residues.

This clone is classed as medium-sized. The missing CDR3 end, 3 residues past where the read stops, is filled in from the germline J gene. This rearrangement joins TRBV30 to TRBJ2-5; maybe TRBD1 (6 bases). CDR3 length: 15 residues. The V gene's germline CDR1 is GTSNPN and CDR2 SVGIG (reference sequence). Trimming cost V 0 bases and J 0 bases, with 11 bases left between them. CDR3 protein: CAWSVQGDYQETQYF. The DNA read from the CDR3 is TGTGCCTGGAGTGTACAGGGCGACTACCAAGAGACC. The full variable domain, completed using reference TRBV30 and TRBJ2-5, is SQTIHQWPATLVQPVGSPLSLECTVEGTSNPNLYWYRQAAGRGLQLLFYSVGIGQISSEVPQNLSASRPQDRQFILSSKKLLLSDSGFYLCAWSVQGDYQETQYFGPGTRLLVL.

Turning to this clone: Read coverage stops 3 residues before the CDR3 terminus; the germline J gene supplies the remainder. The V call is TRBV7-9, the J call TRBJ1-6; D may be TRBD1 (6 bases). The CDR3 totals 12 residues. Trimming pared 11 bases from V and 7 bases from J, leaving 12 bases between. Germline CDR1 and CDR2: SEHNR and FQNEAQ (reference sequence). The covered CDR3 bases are TGTGCCGGTAGGGGGGGGAATTCACCC. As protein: CAGRGGNSP. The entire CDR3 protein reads CAGRGGNSPLHF.

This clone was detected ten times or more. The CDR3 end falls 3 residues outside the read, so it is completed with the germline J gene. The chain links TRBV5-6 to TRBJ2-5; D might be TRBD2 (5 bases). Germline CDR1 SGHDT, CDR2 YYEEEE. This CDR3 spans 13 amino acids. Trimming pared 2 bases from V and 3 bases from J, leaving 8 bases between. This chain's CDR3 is CASSLTAEETQYF. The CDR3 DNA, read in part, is TGTGCCAGCAGCTTAACAGCGGAAGAGACC.

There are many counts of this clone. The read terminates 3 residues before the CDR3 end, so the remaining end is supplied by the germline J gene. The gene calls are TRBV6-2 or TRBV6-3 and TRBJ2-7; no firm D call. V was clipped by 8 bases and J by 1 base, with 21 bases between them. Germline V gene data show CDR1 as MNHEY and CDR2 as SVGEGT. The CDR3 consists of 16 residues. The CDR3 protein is CASFHGSQVGSYEQYF. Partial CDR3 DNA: TGTGCCAGCTTCCACGGGTCACAAGTCGGGTCCTACGAG.

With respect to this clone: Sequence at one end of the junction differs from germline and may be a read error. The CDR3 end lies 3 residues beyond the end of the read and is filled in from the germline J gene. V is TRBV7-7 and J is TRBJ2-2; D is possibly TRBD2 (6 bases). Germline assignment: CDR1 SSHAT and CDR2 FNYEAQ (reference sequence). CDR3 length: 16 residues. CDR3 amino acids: CASSPRTTANTGELFF. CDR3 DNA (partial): TGTGCTAGCAGCCCAAGGACTACCGCGAACACCGGGGAG.

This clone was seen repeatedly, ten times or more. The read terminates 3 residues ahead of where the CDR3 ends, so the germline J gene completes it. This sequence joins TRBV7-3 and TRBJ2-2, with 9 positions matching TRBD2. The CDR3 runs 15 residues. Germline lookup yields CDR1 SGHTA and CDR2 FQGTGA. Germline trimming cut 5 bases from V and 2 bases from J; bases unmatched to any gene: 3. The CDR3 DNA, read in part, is TGTGCCAGCAGCCGCGGGGGGGCCAACACCGGGGAG. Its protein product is CASSRGGANTGE. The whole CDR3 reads CASSRGGANTGELFF.